Shown below are 17 T cell receptor beta chains from a single sample sequenced in a study of T cells after somatic rescue of genetic block. Assay used: immunoSEQ multiplex PCR; TCRdb lists only in-frame clones, some missing. Counted here are more than 13,000 clones, 65% to 85% occurring once; the ten biggest clones make up less than 25%. The sample taken for sequencing was peripheral blood mononuclear cells (PBMCs). All receptors come from a boy between 5 and 17 years old.

The V and J genes are TRBV7-9 and TRBJ2-7; no clear D gene. This CDR3 region has 13 residues. Germline CDR1 is SEHNR and CDR2 is FQNEAQ (reference sequence). The germline V and J ends were trimmed by 1 base and 6 bases, with 10 bases remaining between them. The CDR3 nucleotides read TGTGCCAGCAGCTTAGACTTCTCTAGCGAGCAGTACTTC. Amino acids: CASSLDFSSEQYF.

The genes are TRBV5-1 and TRBJ2-1; 12 positions match TRBD2. Germline CDR1 reads SGHRS; CDR2 reads YFSETQ. The CDR3 contains 16 residues. The trim removed 2 bases at V and 9 bases at J, leaving 9 bases unmatched. CDR3 region: CASSLFLAGGPGEQFF. In DNA form, the CDR3 reads TGCGCCAGCAGCTTATTCCTAGCGGGGGGGCCTGGTGAGCAGTTCTTC. The full variable domain, rest sourced from reference TRBV5-1 and TRBJ2-1, is KAGVTQTPRYLIKTRGQQVTLSCSPISGHRSVSWYQQTPGQGLQFLFEYFSETQRNKGNFPGRFSGRQFSNSRSEMNVSTLELGDSALYLCASSLFLAGGPGEQFFGPGTRLTVL.

This chain connects TRBV6-5 to TRBJ2-1, with D perhaps TRBD2 (5 bases). The CDR3 extends over 15 amino acids. Germline V gene lookup returns CDR1 MNHEY and CDR2 SVGAGI. V lost 4 bases, J lost 1 base, and 11 bases lay in between. Here the CDR3 reads CASSSLPGSYNEQFF. The DNA of the CDR3 is TGTGCCAGCAGTTCCCTCCCGGGGTCCTACAATGAGCAGTTCTTC.

This clone was counted a few times. The chain carries TRBV7-8 and TRBJ1-5; unclear D gene. Germline V lookup: CDR1 SGHVS, CDR2 FQNEAQ. The CDR3 has 19 residues. The V end was cut by 5 bases, the J end by 2 bases, with 25 bases between. In DNA form, the CDR3 reads TGTGCCAGCAGCCCCATGTGGGCGCTCCCTTCCCTCGGCAATCAGCCCCAGCATTTT. This gives the protein CASSPMWALPSLGNQPQHF.

The chain recombines TRBV28 with TRBJ2-1; 8 nucleotides match TRBD2. This CDR3 is built from 17 residues. The J segment lost 0 bases and the V segment lost 4 bases, leaving 8 bases of the junction unmatched. Germline V gene sequence: CDR1 MDHEN, CDR2 SYDVKM. The CDR3 nucleotides are TGTGCCAGCAGTTCTTACAAAGCGGGAGACTCCTACAATGAGCAGTTCTTC. Translated, it gives CASSSYKAGDSYNEQFF.

The rearrangement uses TRBV10-2 and TRBJ2-4; a weak D match, TRBD2 (5 bases). V was cut by 2 bases and J by 2 bases, with 7 bases left in between. CDR1 and CDR2 (germline): WSHSY, SAAADI. The CDR3 extends over 14 amino acids. CDR3: CASSEPSTKNIQYF. Written as DNA, the CDR3 is TGCGCCAGCAGTGAGCCTAGCACCAAAAACATTCAGTACTTC.

The J gene is TRBJ2-3, the V gene TRBV5-1; no clear D gene. Per germline, CDR1 SGHRS and CDR2 YFSETQ. CDR3 length: 14 residues. V was trimmed by 1 base and J by 5 bases, leaving 11 bases between them. CDR3 residues: CASSLFATLDTQYF. The DNA for the CDR3 is TGCGCCAGCAGCTTGTTTGCCACTTTAGATACGCAGTATTTT.

The J gene is TRBJ2-5, the V gene TRBV5-5, with D unresolved. CDR3 size: 14 residues. The germline V and J ends were trimmed by 5 bases and 2 bases, with 13 bases remaining between them. The V gene's germline CDR1 is SGHKS and CDR2 YYEKEE (reference sequence). The CDR3 region is CASRPTATQETQYF. The CDR3, as DNA: TGTGCCAGCAGGCCTACAGCCACTCAAGAGACCCAGTACTTC.

The chain uses TRBV5-5 and TRBJ2-7; possibly TRBD2 for D (6 bases). Germline CDR1 SGHKS, CDR2 YYEKEE (reference sequence). The V gene lost 5 bases and the J gene lost 0 bases, with 18 bases spanning the gap. The CDR3 extends over 16 amino acids. CDR3: CASSRTVAASSYEQYF. The CDR3 nucleotides read TGTGCCAGCAGTCGAACAGTAGCGGCTAGCTCCTACGAGCAGTACTTC. The full variable domain, rest sourced from reference TRBV5-5 and TRBJ2-7, is DAGVTQSPTHLIKTRGQQVTLRCSPISGHKSVSWYQQVLGQGPQFIFQYYEKEERGRGNFPDRFSARQFPNYSSELNVNALLLGDSALYLCASSRTVAASSYEQYFGPGTRLTVT.

V and J are TRBV19 and TRBJ1-1, with D uncertain. Trimming left V 7 bases short and J 1 base short, with 13 bases between. CDR3 size: 14 residues. CDR1 and CDR2 from the germline V gene are LNHDA and SQIVND (reference sequence). DNA for the CDR3: TGTGCCAGTATAAGGAATCGGCGGAACACTGAAGCTTTCTTT. Its translation: CASIRNRRNTEAFF.

V and J are TRBV7-9 and TRBJ2-3, with D possibly being TRBD1 (6 bases). This CDR3 has 15 amino acids. Looked up from germline, CDR1 is SEHNR and CDR2 is FQNEAQ (reference sequence). V was pared by 7 bases and J by 4 bases, with 18 bases between. The CDR3: CASNLGGRGADTQYF. The CDR3 nucleotides are TGTGCCAGCAACCTAGGTGGCAGGGGCGCAGATACGCAGTATTTT.

This sequence joins TRBV9 and TRBJ2-3; D is possibly TRBD2 (6 bases). V lost 4 bases and J 0 bases, leaving 18 bases between the germline ends. CDR3 size: 17 residues. Germline assignment: CDR1 SGDLS and CDR2 YYNGEE. The CDR3 region is CASSPRRVRASTDTQYF. The CDR3 DNA reads as TGTGCCAGCAGCCCCCGGAGGGTCAGGGCTAGCACAGATACGCAGTATTTT.

The chain links TRBV18 to TRBJ2-7; no clear D. V was cut by 1 base and J by 3 bases, with 16 bases left in between. The CDR3 loop spans 16 amino acids. Germline V gene lookup returns CDR1 KGHSH and CDR2 LQKENI. CDR3 sequence: CASSPRIRGVDYEQYF. The CDR3 DNA follows: TGTGCCAGCTCACCACGAATTCGAGGAGTAGACTACGAGCAGTACTTC.

This sequence joins TRBV7-3 and TRBJ2-5; TRBD1 matches at 7 bases. Germline V lookup: CDR1 SGHTA, CDR2 FQGTGA. This CDR3 comprises 13 residues. With V trimmed by 5 bases and J by 7 bases, 7 bases remained unmatched. The CDR3 here is CASSQGTDTTQYF. CDR3 coding DNA: TGTGCCAGCAGCCAAGGGACAGATACGACCCAGTACTTC.

V gene TRBV28 combines with J gene TRBJ2-3; TRBD1 is a possible D gene (5 bases). The CDR3 length is 16 residues. With 7 bases removed from V and 0 bases from J, the gap between germline ends came to 17 bases. The germline CDR1 and CDR2 sequences are MDHEN and SYDVKM. The CDR3 protein is CASTLGQLFSTDTQYF. The CDR3 coding sequence is TGTGCCAGCACCTTGGGGCAGCTCTTTAGCACAGATACGCAGTATTTT. Complete variable domain (other parts from reference TRBV28 and TRBJ2-3): DVKVTQSSRYLVKRTGEKVFLECVQDMDHENMFWYRQDPGLGLRLIYFSYDVKMKEKGDIPEGYSVSREKKERFSLILESASTNQTSMYLCASTLGQLFSTDTQYFGPGTRLTVL.

The chain joins TRBV23-1 to TRBJ2-1; TRBD2 aligns across 10 bases. TRBV23-1 is placed among ORFs of uncertain function. This CDR3 contains 17 residues. Trimming removed 0 bases from V and 8 bases from J; junction bases left unmatched: 10. The CDR3 reads CASSQSESSGRADEQFF. In DNA form, the CDR3 reads TGCGCCAGCAGTCAATCGGAGTCCAGCGGGAGGGCCGATGAGCAGTTCTTC.

The CDR3 loop reads CASSWTVLFSGANVLTF. The CDR3 DNA reads as TGTGCCAGCAGCTGGACAGTCCTATTCTCTGGGGCCAACGTCCTGACTTTC. The chain has TRBV11-2 and TRBJ2-6, with D possibly being TRBD1 (6 bases). Germline assignment: CDR1 SGHAT and CDR2 FQNNGV. The CDR3 runs to 17 residues. Trimming removed 4 bases at V and 0 bases at J, with 13 bases between.